These 19 T cell receptor beta chains originate from one sample sequenced in a study of cytotoxic CD8 clonotypes in ibrutinib-treated CLL. Profiling relied on immunoSEQ multiplex PCR, and the TCRdb table lists in-frame clones only, not all of them. Of roughly 53,000 clones listed, 50% to 60% were seen once; the top ten hold about 24%. The source material was PBMCs, sampled at disease progression, from a patient treated with ibrutinib. These receptor sequences come from a human donor with chronic lymphocytic leukemia.

J is TRBJ2-7 and V is TRBV6-1; 8 bases align to TRBD1. J lost 11 bases, V lost 3 bases, and 6 bases had no gene match. The CDR3 has 12 residues. Germline-derived CDR1 and CDR2 are MNHNS and SASEGT. In DNA, the CDR3 is TGTGCCAGCAGTGAGAGACAGGGGTGGGAGTACTTC. Protein: CASSERQGWEYF.

The chain has TRBV5-1 and TRBJ2-3; D remains ambiguous. Looked up from germline, CDR1 is SGHRS and CDR2 is YFSETQ. Trimming shortened V by 1 base and J by 0 bases, and 9 bases separated the two germline ends. The CDR3 length is 15 residues. The CDR3 protein is CASSLTGASTDTQYF. The CDR3 DNA is TGCGCCAGCAGCTTGACCGGCGCTAGCACAGATACGCAGTATTTT.

The rearrangement uses TRBV19 and TRBJ2-7, with 9 bases that match TRBD1. The length of the CDR3 is 16 residues. Per the germline V gene, CDR1 is LNHDA and CDR2 is SQIVND (reference sequence). V lost 6 bases, J lost 3 bases, and 12 bases stayed unmatched. CDR3 coding DNA: TGTGCCAGTAGAGCTACATCGACAGGGGGGCACTACGAGCAGTACTTC. As protein: CASRATSTGGHYEQYF. Drawing the rest from reference TRBV19 and TRBJ2-7, the complete variable domain is DGGITQSPKYLFRKEGQNVTLSCEQNLNHDAMYWYRQDPGQGLRLIYYSQIVNDFQKGDIAEGYSVSREKKESFPLTVTSAQKNPTAFYLCASRATSTGGHYEQYFGPGTRLTVT.

This clone was recorded a few times. The chain recombines TRBV7-2 with TRBJ2-5; D is uncertain. Per germline, CDR1 SGHTA and CDR2 FQGNSA. Trimming took off 2 bases at V and 3 bases at J, with 13 bases between the two ends. This CDR3 region has 15 residues. The chain's CDR3 is CASSLNGLGKETQYF. The CDR3 nucleotides read TGTGCCAGCAGCTTAAACGGGCTAGGCAAAGAGACCCAGTACTTC.

The chain uses TRBV5-1 and TRBJ2-3; D remains unclear. V shed 0 bases and J shed 5 bases, with 13 bases lying between them. The CDR3 contains 15 residues. Germline V gives CDR1 SGHRS, CDR2 YFSETQ. The CDR3, as DNA: TGCGCCAGCAGCTTGGGTCTCATCGTCGGAGATACGCAGTATTTT. Its translation: CASSLGLIVGDTQYF.

J is TRBJ2-7 and V is TRBV6-5, with TRBD1 identical over 8 bases. The CDR3 has 15 residues. Germline assignment: CDR1 MNHEY and CDR2 SVGAGI. Germline trimming cut 0 bases from V and 7 bases from J; bases unmatched to any gene: 8. CDR3 protein: CASSYSNQGAGEQYF. CDR3 DNA: TGTGCCAGCAGTTACTCGAATCAGGGGGCAGGTGAGCAGTACTTC.

The gene calls are TRBV4-1 and TRBJ2-3; the D is unclear. The CDR3 contains 14 residues. The V end lost 6 bases, the J end lost 0 bases, and 10 bases lay between the germline ends. Germline CDR1 reads MGHRA; CDR2 reads YSYEKL. The CDR3: CASSKTGSTDTQYF. CDR3 in DNA: TGCGCCAGCAGTAAAACGGGCAGCACAGATACGCAGTATTTT.

This clone was observed a handful of times. Within the sample, other DNA sequences also encode this same CDR3. This rearrangement joins TRBV27 to TRBJ2-7, with unresolved D. Trimming cost V 6 bases and J 1 base, with 4 bases left between them. Germline assignment: CDR1 MNHEY and CDR2 SMNVEV (reference sequence). This CDR3 is 11 amino acids long. The CDR3 coding sequence is TGTGCCAGCAGCCGTTCCTACGAGCAGTACTTC. Translated: CASSRSYEQYF.

The gene calls are TRBV9 and TRBJ2-7, with TRBD1 as a possible D gene (7 bases). The CDR3 is 16 amino acids. Germline V gene data show CDR1 as SGDLS and CDR2 as YYNGEE. Trimming shortened V by 3 bases and J by 4 bases, and 20 bases separated the two germline ends. The CDR3 is CASSAEGSRGEYEQYF. The CDR3 DNA follows: TGTGCCAGCAGCGCGGAGGGGAGCAGGGGGGAATACGAGCAGTACTTC.

The chain combines TRBV29-1 with TRBJ2-7, with 9 nucleotides matching TRBD1. With V trimmed by 7 bases and J by 4 bases, 8 bases remained unmatched. The length of the CDR3 is 13 residues. From germline, CDR1 is SQVTM and CDR2 ANQGSEA. For the CDR3, the DNA is TGCAGCGCCCTAGGACAGGGGTTATACGAGCAGTACTTC. Translation: CSALGQGLYEQYF.

V is TRBV11-1 and J is TRBJ1-1; D not resolved. The V gene's germline CDR1 is SGHAT and CDR2 FQDESV (reference sequence). Trimming took off 2 bases at V and 7 bases at J, with 11 bases between the two ends. The CDR3 sequence is 13 residues long. CDR3 DNA sequence: TGTGCCAGCAGCTTATTGGCGAGCATTGAAGCTTTCTTT. Translation gives CASSLLASIEAFF. Full variable domain (remainder filled in from reference TRBV11-1 and TRBJ1-1): EAEVAQSPRYKITEKSQAVAFWCDPISGHATLYWYRQILGQGPELLVQFQDESVVDDSQLPKDRFSAERLKGVDSTLKIQPAELGDSAMYLCASSLLASIEAFFGQGTRLTVV.

The rearrangement links TRBV6-6 to TRBJ1-6, with a weak D call TRBD1 (5 bases). Germline CDR1 reads MNHNY; CDR2 reads SVGAGI (reference sequence). Trimming took 6 bases from V and 9 from J, leaving 15 bases between them. The CDR3 is 14 amino acids. For the CDR3, the DNA is TGTGCCAGCAGCCAATACGCCGGGGGTTCACCCCTCCACTTT. This codes for CASSQYAGGSPLHF.

V gene TRBV7-6 combines with J gene TRBJ1-5; the match to TRBD1 covers 9 bases. This CDR3 comprises 17 residues. CDR1 SGHVS and CDR2 FNYEAQ come from the germline V gene. J was trimmed by 6 bases and V by 4 bases; bases with no gene match: 13. The CDR3 here is CASSSGQGKGSFQPQHF. In DNA, the CDR3 is TGTGCCAGCAGCTCTGGACAGGGGAAGGGGTCATTTCAGCCCCAGCATTTT.

This clone occurred many times. The gene calls are TRBV27 and TRBJ2-7; 11 bases map to TRBD2. V was pared by 7 bases and J by 3 bases, with 5 bases of the junction left unmatched. CDR1 and CDR2 from the germline V gene are MNHEY and SMNVEV (reference sequence). The CDR3 spans 14 residues. The CDR3 DNA sequence: TGTGCCAGCATGGTAGCGGGAGGGCGCTACGAGCAGTACTTC. It encodes CASMVAGGRYEQYF.

This clone was counted a few times. This sequence joins TRBV6-1 and TRBJ1-6, with TRBD1 as a possible D gene (5 bases). CDR1 MNHNS and CDR2 SASEGT come from the germline V gene. V shed 6 bases and J shed 7 bases, with 16 bases lying between them. This CDR3 spans 15 amino acids. The CDR3 DNA reads as TGTGCCAGCAGCTTCCGGGACCCCGGGAATTCACCCCTCCACTTT. Amino acid sequence: CASSFRDPGNSPLHF.

The table lists this clone with a few counts. J is TRBJ1-6 and V is TRBV28, with D possibly TRBD1 on 5 matching bases. Germline V CDR1 and CDR2: MDHEN, SYDVKM. The V and J ends lost 5 bases and 4 bases respectively, with 9 bases between them. The CDR3 is 14 residues long. CDR3 sequence reads: CASSLQEYNSPLHF. The CDR3, as DNA: TGTGCCAGCAGTCTACAGGAATATAATTCACCCCTCCACTTT.

The V gene is TRBV7-2, the J gene TRBJ2-7; D is tentatively TRBD1 or TRBD2 (5 bases each). Trimming took 5 bases from V and 1 from J, leaving 12 bases between them. The CDR3 extends over 14 amino acids. CDR1 is SGHTA, CDR2 FQGNSA, per germline. This chain's CDR3 is CASSPFEGSYEQYF. CDR3 DNA: TGTGCCAGCAGCCCTTTTGAGGGGTCCTACGAGCAGTACTTC.

The rearrangement uses TRBV18 and TRBJ2-3; maybe TRBD2 (5 bases). Germline CDR1 and CDR2: KGHSH and LQKENI. The length of the CDR3 is 17 residues. V was clipped by 0 bases and J by 2 bases, with 15 bases between them. The CDR3 DNA sequence: TGTGCCAGCTCACCACCGGGTCTAGCCAGAATCACAGATACGCAGTATTTT. Translating it yields CASSPPGLARITDTQYF.

J is TRBJ1-3 and V is TRBV5-6; no reliable D call. The germline V gene encodes CDR1 SGHDT and CDR2 YYEEEE. V lost 0 bases to trimming and J lost 3 bases, with 13 bases between them. The CDR3 sequence is 16 residues long. The DNA for the CDR3 is TGTGCCAGCAGCTTGGTGGCGGGCGCGGGTGGAAACACCATATATTTT. It yields the protein CASSLVAGAGGNTIYF. Full variable domain (rest looked up from reference TRBV5-6 and TRBJ1-3): DAGVTQSPTHLIKTRGQQVTLRCSPKSGHDTVSWYQQALGQGPQFIFQYYEEEERQRGNFPDRFSGHQFPNYSSELNVNALLLGDSALYLCASSLVAGAGGNTIYFGEGSWLTVV.